This T cell receptor (beta chain) derives from a study of T cells in Graves' hyperthyroidism and ophthalmopathy. Regarding the study as a whole: Model output signaled ophthalmopathy a median 6.5 months ahead of onset.

Remarks on this clonotype: Its cognate antigen is unknown.

Template material for amplifying TCR beta CDR3 regions consisted of RNA transcripts. The TCR CDR3 was amplified in a first-round RT-PCR using the HTBI primer set. MiXCR was run by TCRdb on the multiplex PCR reads, yielding one entry per CDR3 protein. The top ten hold 16% of the sample, which has 600,000 to 850,000 distinct CDR3 sequences, 18% seen once. In germline, CDR1 is SGDLS, CDR2 YYNGEE. The CDR3 consists of 17 residues. J lost 2 bases, V lost 3 bases, and 9 bases had no gene match. This clonotype originated in a woman aged 50 to 65 with Graves' hyperthyroidism that later progressed to Graves' ophthalmopathy. The specimen was blood. The V and J genes are TRBV9 and TRBJ1-3; 9 bases agree with TRBD1. CDR3 DNA: TGTGCCAGCAGCGAGTCCGGGACAGGGCACGCTGGAAACACCATATATTTT. It specifies CASSESGTGHAGNTIYF. The full variable domain, rest sourced from reference TRBV9 and TRBJ1-3, is DSGVTQTPKHLITATGQRVTLRCSPRSGDLSVYWYQQSLDQGLQFLIQYYNGEERAKGNILERFSAQQFPDLHSELNLSSLELGDSALYFCASSESGTGHAGNTIYFGEGSWLTVV.